This T cell receptor beta chain was captured by sequencing in a study of shared clonotypes between healthy human individuals. Naivety among CD8 cells was defined by CD45RO negativity and positive CCR7 selection, thereby excluding terminally differentiated effector memory CD45RA+ cells. Data came from immunoSEQ multiplex PCR; TCRdb stores just in-frame clones and leaves some out. In the table there are almost 700,000 clones, approximately 90% of which are singletons. The germline V and J ends were trimmed by 3 bases and 6 bases, with 11 bases remaining between them. The CDR3 contains 13 residues. Germline V CDR1 and CDR2: SGHVS, FNYEAQ.

The chain has TRBV7-6 and TRBJ1-2; D is perhaps TRBD1 (5 bases). The sequencing sample was made of naive CD8+ T cells sorted from blood. This receptor was identified in a man aged 25 to 40 in good health. As DNA, the CDR3 is TGTGCCAGCAGCTTTCGGGGGTGGGATGGCTACACCTTC. It codes for CASSFRGWDGYTF.